A single sample gave rise to the 17 T cell receptor beta chains below, sequenced in a study of blood T cell repertoires in COVID-19. Clones were sequenced by immunoSEQ multiplex PCR, and TCRdb holds only the in-frame ones, with some missing. The sample lists some 160,000 clones; 85% were seen once. Sequenced input: peripheral blood. The receptors shown here come from a woman older than 75 with COVID-19, enrolled during active disease.

The V gene is TRBV19, the J gene TRBJ1-5; D possibly corresponds to TRBD1 (6 bases). Trimming took off 3 bases at V and 3 bases at J, with 15 bases between the two ends. This CDR3 contains 16 residues. CDR1 is LNHDA, CDR2 SQIVND, per germline (reference sequence). This CDR3 reads CASSMEGGFVNQPQHF. For the CDR3, the DNA is TGTGCCAGTAGTATGGAGGGGGGGTTCGTCAATCAGCCCCAGCATTTT.

The V gene is TRBV6-5, the J gene TRBJ2-3; D is unresolved. Deletions cut 11 bases from V and 4 bases from J, with 16 bases between. Germline CDR1 is MNHEY and CDR2 is SVGAGI. The CDR3 runs 13 residues. The CDR3 DNA reads as TGTGCCTTATCCCGGGTTTGGTCAGATACGCAGTATTTT. This codes for CALSRVWSDTQYF.

The chain is built from TRBV16 and TRBJ1-4; TRBD1 matches 10 bases. Germline V gene lookup returns CDR1 KGHSY and CDR2 FQNENV. This CDR3 region has 16 residues. Unmatched junction bases numbered 6, after V lost 4 bases and J lost 4 bases. The CDR3 loop is CASSRGQGTLNEKLFF. In nucleotides, the CDR3 is TGTGCCAGCAGCCGGGGACAGGGGACACTTAATGAAAAACTGTTTTTT.

V is TRBV3-1 (or the pseudogene TRBV3-2) and J is TRBJ2-2; 10 bases map to TRBD1. Germline V gives CDR1 LGHDT, CDR2 YNNKEL (reference sequence). V was clipped by 4 bases and J by 3 bases; unmatched bases: 5. CDR3 length: 16 amino acids. In nucleotides, the CDR3 is TGTGCCAGCAGCCCAATGGGACAGGGGTACACCGGGGAGCTGTTTTTT. This gives the protein CASSPMGQGYTGELFF.

This clone has just one count. This same CDR3 is encoded by further DNA sequences in the sample. The rearrangement joins TRBV5-1 to TRBJ2-1; TRBD2 agrees at 7 bases. In germline, CDR1 is SGHRS, CDR2 YFSETQ. V was pared by 7 bases and J by 0 bases, with 7 bases of the junction left unmatched. The CDR3 is made up of 15 amino acids. The CDR3 bases are TGCGCCAGCTCCCCTTCGGGGGGCTCCTACAATGAGCAGTTCTTC. It translates to CASSPSGGSYNEQFF.

V usage is TRBV7-9 and J usage is TRBJ1-2; D is perhaps TRBD1 (6 bases). The CDR3 is 13 amino acids. V was clipped by 5 bases and J by 6 bases, with 13 bases between them. Germline values: CDR1 SEHNR, CDR2 FQNEAQ (reference sequence). The CDR3 bases are TGTGCCAGCAGCCCAGTTACAGGGCATGGCTACACCTTC. Protein: CASSPVTGHGYTF.

This CDR3 reads CASSLRRDSEKLFF. CDR3 bases: TGTGCCAGCAGTTTACGTCGGGACAGCGAAAAACTGTTTTTT. This chain links TRBV27 with TRBJ1-4; 7 bases are a match to TRBD1. This CDR3 is 14 amino acids long. Germline V gene data show CDR1 as MNHEY and CDR2 as SMNVEV (reference sequence). Trimming took 2 bases from V and 8 from J; bases not matched to a gene: 5.

This clone occurred once. The rearrangement links TRBV10-3 to TRBJ1-1, with 7 nucleotides matching TRBD1. CDR3 length: 13 residues. Unmatched junction bases numbered 6, after V lost 10 bases and J lost 1 base. Germline CDR1 is ENHRY and CDR2 is SYGVKD. The CDR3 reads CASRDSQNTEAFF. The CDR3 DNA sequence: TGTGCCAGCAGGGACAGCCAGAACACTGAAGCTTTCTTT.

The chain uses TRBV28 and TRBJ1-4; D remains ambiguous. The CDR3 has 13 residues. Trimming left V 1 base short and J 8 bases short, with 8 bases between. Germline-derived CDR1 and CDR2 are MDHEN and SYDVKM. In DNA form, the CDR3 reads TGTGCCAGCAGTTTATCTGGCGGCGAAAAACTGTTTTTT. Translating gives CASSLSGGEKLFF.

The V and J genes are TRBV28 and TRBJ1-4; no firm D call. Germline CDR1 and CDR2: MDHEN and SYDVKM. This CDR3 has 16 amino acids. The ends were cut back, 5 bases at V and 4 bases at J, with 17 bases in the middle. CDR3 coding DNA: TGTGCCAGCAGTCCCCTCGGACGGGGAGGTAATGAAAAACTGTTTTTT. This translates into CASSPLGRGGNEKLFF. The full variable domain, with the rest looked up from reference TRBV28 and TRBJ1-4, is DVKVTQSSRYLVKRTGEKVFLECVQDMDHENMFWYRQDPGLGLRLIYFSYDVKMKEKGDIPEGYSVSREKKERFSLILESASTNQTSMYLCASSPLGRGGNEKLFFGSGTQLSVL.

J is TRBJ1-3 and V is TRBV7-3; D possibly corresponds to TRBD1 (5 bases). This CDR3 region has 16 residues. CDR1 SGHTA and CDR2 FQGTGA come from the germline V gene. V shed 1 base and J shed 0 bases, with 10 bases lying between them. CDR3 DNA: TGTGCCAGCAGCTTAAAAAACAGGTTCTCTGGAAACACCATATATTTT. It specifies CASSLKNRFSGNTIYF.

The chain joins TRBV3-1 (or the pseudogene TRBV3-2) to TRBJ2-5, with 8 positions matching TRBD2. Germline V lookup: CDR1 LGHDT, CDR2 YNNKEL (reference sequence). The CDR3 sequence is 14 residues long. The V segment lost 5 bases and the J segment 3 bases; nucleotides outside the gene matches: 5. As DNA, the CDR3 is TGTGCCAGCAGCGGACGGGGGGGAGAAGAGACCCAGTACTTC. As protein: CASSGRGGEETQYF.

This clone was counted once. V is TRBV20-1 and J is TRBJ2-7; 7 bases are shared with TRBD2. Trimming took 3 bases from V and 6 from J; bases not matched to a gene: 17. This CDR3 is built from 16 residues. Germline V CDR1 and CDR2: DFQATT, SNEGSKA (reference sequence). The CDR3 coding sequence is TGCAGTGCTAGTCCTAGCGGAACTATTTTACGCAGCGAGCAGTACTTC. Residues: CSASPSGTILRSEQYF.

The chain uses TRBV9 and TRBJ2-3, with TRBD2 matching over 10 bases. The CDR3 runs 15 residues. Germline V gives CDR1 SGDLS, CDR2 YYNGEE. With 4 bases clipped from V and 2 bases from J, the junction kept 4 bases outside the gene matches. The CDR3 DNA reads as TGTGCCAGCAGCATTAGCGGGAGGATCACAGATACGCAGTATTTT. It translates to CASSISGRITDTQYF. Full variable domain (rest looked up from reference TRBV9 and TRBJ2-3): DSGVTQTPKHLITATGQRVTLRCSPRSGDLSVYWYQQSLDQGLQFLIQYYNGEERAKGNILERFSAQQFPDLHSELNLSSLELGDSALYFCASSISGRITDTQYFGPGTRLTVL.

This clone came up a few times. This rearrangement joins TRBV20-1 to TRBJ2-1; TRBD1 aligns across 7 bases. Germline CDR1 DFQATT, CDR2 SNEGSKA (reference sequence). After removal of 3 bases from V and 6 bases from J, the junction contained 14 bases not matched to a gene. This CDR3 contains 16 residues. The CDR3 coding sequence is TGCAGTGCTAGTAATCCGGGACAGCGTCTTTCCAATGAGCAGTTCTTC. Residues: CSASNPGQRLSNEQFF.

V and J are TRBV3-1 (or the pseudogene TRBV3-2) and TRBJ1-5; possible D gene TRBD1, 5 bases. The CDR3 is made up of 14 amino acids. Germline assignment: CDR1 LGHDT and CDR2 YNNKEL (reference sequence). Deletions cut 2 bases from V and 4 bases from J, with 9 bases between. CDR3: CASSQQGFNQPQHF. CDR3 coding DNA: TGTGCCAGCAGCCAACAGGGCTTTAATCAGCCCCAGCATTTT.

The rearrangement joins TRBV5-1 to TRBJ2-2, with D unclear. V was pared by 0 bases and J by 0 bases, with 9 bases between. CDR1 SGHRS and CDR2 YFSETQ come from the germline V gene. There are 16 residues in the CDR3. CDR3 protein: CASSLVARSNTGELFF. The CDR3 region has the DNA TGCGCCAGCAGCTTGGTTGCGCGGTCGAACACCGGGGAGCTGTTTTTT.